This is a list of T cell receptor beta chains from one sample in a study of cytomegalovirus exposure and HLA in healthy donors. Generated by immunoSEQ multiplex PCR, the TCRdb table keeps only in-frame clones and is missing some. The sample includes approximately 150,000 clones, roughly 80% of them seen just once. The sequencing sample was made of PBMCs. These receptors were collected from a man between 18 and 35 years old in good health and CMV-seropositive. The CDR3 runs from the conserved cysteine through the conserved F or W. A D gene is named only where the DNA matches it firmly.

TRBV4-1	TRBJ2-7	TRBD2	CASSQEATSGYEQYF	TGCGCCAGCAGCCAAGAGGCGACTAGCGGTTACGAGCAGTACTTC
TRBV2	TRBJ2-2	NA	CASRLTGSVTGELFF	TGTGCCAGCAGGTTAACAGGGTCGGTAACCGGGGAGCTGTTTTTT
TRBV7-2	TRBJ2-1	TRBD2	CASSLRPLAGEKEQFF	TGTGCCAGCAGCCTACGTCCGCTAGCGGGAGAGAAAGAGCAGTTCTTC
TRBV20-1	TRBJ1-2	NA	CSPRSYGYTF	TGCAGCCCGCGGAGCTATGGCTACACCTTC
TRBV5-1	TRBJ2-1	TRBD1	CASSAGTGTGGFEQFF	TGCGCCAGCAGCGCTGGAACCGGGACAGGGGGGTTTGAGCAGTTCTTC
TRBV5-6	TRBJ1-5	NA	CASSFGLGDQPQHF	TGTGCCAGCAGCTTTGGCTTAGGGGATCAGCCCCAGCATTTT
TRBV10-2	TRBJ2-3	TRBD2	CATSGLGNRYTQYF	TGCGCCACTTCGGGACTAGGTAATCGGTATACGCAGTATTTT
TRBV7-3	TRBJ1-1	NA	CASSPRAGVAEAFF	TGTGCCAGCAGCCCTAGGGCAGGGGTGGCTGAAGCTTTCTTT
TRBV9	TRBJ2-7	TRBD1	CASSVGDSSYEQYF	TGTGCCAGCAGCGTAGGGGACAGCTCCTACGAGCAGTACTTC
TRBV15	TRBJ2-7	TRBD2	CATSISRGGVGREQYF	TGTGCCACCAGCATCTCCCGGGGGGGAGTCGGTCGGGAGCAGTACTTC